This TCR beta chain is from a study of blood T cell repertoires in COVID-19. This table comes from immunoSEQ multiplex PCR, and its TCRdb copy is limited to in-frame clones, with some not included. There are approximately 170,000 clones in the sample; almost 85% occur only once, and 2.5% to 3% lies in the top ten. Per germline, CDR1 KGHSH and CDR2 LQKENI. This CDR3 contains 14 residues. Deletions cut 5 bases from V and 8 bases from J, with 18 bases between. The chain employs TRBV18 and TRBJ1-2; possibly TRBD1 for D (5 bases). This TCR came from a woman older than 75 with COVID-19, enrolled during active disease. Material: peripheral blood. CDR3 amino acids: CASSLLPQAGGYTF. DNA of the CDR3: TGTGCCAGCTCATTACTCCCACAGGCCGGGGGCTACACCTTC.